These 17 T cell receptor beta chains originate from one sample sequenced in a study of cytomegalovirus exposure and HLA in healthy donors. Assay used: immunoSEQ multiplex PCR; TCRdb lists only in-frame clones, some missing. Among about 180,000 clones listed, roughly 86% were seen once. The specimen sequenced was PBMCs. The receptors stem from a man aged 18 to 29 in good health and CMV-seropositive.

The chain couples TRBV2 to TRBJ2-1; D remains ambiguous. Deletions cut 8 bases from V and 5 bases from J, with 22 bases between. The V gene's germline CDR1 is SNHLY and CDR2 FYNNEI. The length of the CDR3 is 16 residues. The CDR3 loop reads CASEPLDSKPNNEQFF. CDR3 bases: TGTGCCAGCGAACCCTTAGACTCTAAACCTAACAATGAGCAGTTCTTC.

The chain uses TRBV5-1 and TRBJ2-1, with 9 bases matching TRBD1. CDR3 length: 15 residues. Germline-derived CDR1 and CDR2 are SGHRS and YFSETQ. V shed 4 bases, J shed 9 bases, and the junction held 11 bases outside the gene matches. CDR3 amino acids: CASSPPGTGFSEQFF. The CDR3 coding sequence is TGCGCCAGCAGCCCACCCGGGACAGGGTTCAGTGAGCAGTTCTTC.

V and J are TRBV9 and TRBJ1-5; possibly TRBD1 for D (6 bases). Per the germline V gene, CDR1 is SGDLS and CDR2 is YYNGEE. The CDR3 length is 14 residues. V shed 3 bases and J shed 6 bases, with 13 bases lying between them. The DNA for the CDR3 is TGTGCCAGCAGCGAAGGGGGATTCGGTCAGCCCCAGCATTTT. Its translation is CASSEGGFGQPQHF.

This clone was counted a single time. This chain joins TRBV5-6 and TRBJ1-2; D may be TRBD1 (6 bases). This CDR3 is 14 amino acids long. Germline V gene data show CDR1 as SGHDT and CDR2 as YYEEEE. V gave up 2 bases and J gave up 6 bases, with 14 bases separating them. CDR3 nucleotides: TGTGCCAGCAGCTTAGTTACAGGGTCACATGGCTACACCTTC. It codes for CASSLVTGSHGYTF. Together with reference TRBV5-6 and TRBJ1-2, the CDR3 gives the full variable domain: DAGVTQSPTHLIKTRGQQVTLRCSPKSGHDTVSWYQQALGQGPQFIFQYYEEEERQRGNFPDRFSGHQFPNYSSELNVNALLLGDSALYLCASSLVTGSHGYTFGSGTRLTVV.

Note on this clone: In the same sample, other DNA sequences code for this CDR3. The chain links TRBV18 to TRBJ1-5, with a tentative D call TRBD1 (5 bases). V lost 3 bases to trimming and J lost 4 bases, with 10 bases between them. The CDR3 runs 14 residues. Per the germline V gene, CDR1 is KGHSH and CDR2 is LQKENI. The CDR3 loop reads CASSPGGGNQPQHF. CDR3 DNA: TGTGCCAGCTCACCGGGGGGGGGAAATCAGCCCCAGCATTTT.

Regarding this clone: At one of its ends the junction is not consistent with the germline gene, which may arise from a read error. The V call is TRBV7-7, the J call TRBJ2-1; a possible D gene is TRBD2 (7 bases). This CDR3 region has 14 residues. Germline loops: CDR1 SSHAT, CDR2 FNYEAQ (reference sequence). CDR3 sequence (DNA): TGTGCTAGCAGCTTAGGGGGGGATTACAATGAGCAGTTCTTC. It yields the protein CASSLGGDYNEQFF.

The chain carries TRBV11-2 and TRBJ2-3; the D is unclear. The CDR3 is 14 amino acids. Per germline, CDR1 SGHAT and CDR2 FQNNGV. Between the trimmed V and J ends, which lost 0 bases and 7 bases, there was a span of 11 bases. CDR3 region: CASSLDLESYTQYF. The DNA for the CDR3 is TGTGCCAGCAGCTTAGATCTAGAGTCCTATACGCAGTATTTT.

V gene TRBV4-3 combines with J gene TRBJ1-4; D may be TRBD1 (5 bases). Trimming stripped 4 bases from V and 7 bases from J, with 10 bases between. CDR1 LGHNA and CDR2 YSLEER come from the germline V gene. This CDR3 region has 13 residues. CDR3 DNA: TGCGCCAGCAGCCCTTCCGGGGGTGAAAAACTGTTTTTT. Translation gives CASSPSGGEKLFF.

The rearrangement links TRBV2 to TRBJ1-2, with TRBD1 identical over 7 bases. V trimming: 5 bases; J trimming: 4 bases; junction bases outside the gene matches: 7. The CDR3 totals 14 residues. Germline V lookup: CDR1 SNHLY, CDR2 FYNNEI. The CDR3 DNA is TGTGCCAGCAGTCTAGGGGGCAGCTTCTATGGCTACACCTTC. Amino acid sequence: CASSLGGSFYGYTF.

V and J are TRBV6-5 and TRBJ2-7; 8 bases agree with TRBD1. Germline CDR1 and CDR2: MNHEY and SVGAGI. Trimming at V came to 6 bases and at J to 12 bases, leaving 13 bases not matched to a gene. This CDR3 is 13 amino acids long. CDR3 loop: CASRPLPGGIRYF. In nucleotides, the CDR3 is TGTGCCAGCAGACCCCTCCCAGGGGGCATTAGGTACTTC.

The chain joins TRBV7-9 to TRBJ1-2; D is perhaps TRBD1 (5 bases). Germline V lookup: CDR1 SEHNR, CDR2 FQNEAQ (reference sequence). V was trimmed by 5 bases and J by 8 bases, leaving 24 bases between them. This CDR3 is 16 amino acids long. The CDR3 bases are TGTGCCAGCAGCGACTCCCTACAGGAACCCTCGGAGGGCTACACCTTC. Protein: CASSDSLQEPSEGYTF.

This chain uses TRBV7-8 with TRBJ2-7, with a possible D match to TRBD1 (7 bases). Trimming took off 3 bases at V and 10 bases at J, with 16 bases between the two ends. CDR3 size: 13 residues. Germline assignment: CDR1 SGHVS and CDR2 FQNEAQ. The chain's CDR3 is CASSLGGQTAQYF. As DNA, the CDR3 is TGTGCCAGCAGCTTGGGGGGACAGACCGCCCAGTACTTC.

This clone was observed a single time. The chain has TRBV10-3 and TRBJ2-1; perhaps TRBD1 as D (5 bases). V lost 8 bases, J lost 3 bases, and 8 bases lay in between. Per germline, CDR1 ENHRY and CDR2 SYGVKD. CDR3 length: 12 residues. CDR3 sequence (DNA): TGTGCCATCGCAAGGGGCTACAATGAGCAGTTCTTC. The encoded protein is CAIARGYNEQFF.

This rearrangement joins TRBV4-1 to TRBJ1-5; D is uncertain. V lost 0 bases and J 7 bases, leaving 16 bases between the germline ends. The CDR3 totals 16 residues. Germline V gene sequence: CDR1 MGHRA, CDR2 YSYEKL. The CDR3 reads CASSQDPGHGVQPQHF. In nucleotides, the CDR3 is TGCGCCAGCAGCCAAGATCCAGGCCACGGGGTCCAGCCCCAGCATTTT.

The rearrangement links TRBV15 to TRBJ2-7; possibly TRBD1 for D (6 bases). The V gene lost 0 bases and the J gene lost 0 bases, with 9 bases spanning the gap. Germline V gene lookup returns CDR1 LNHNV and CDR2 YYDKDF (reference sequence). CDR3 length: 15 residues. The CDR3 DNA reads as TGTGCCACCAGCAGAGATAGGGGGAGCTCCTACGAGCAGTACTTC. It is translated as CATSRDRGSSYEQYF.

This chain connects TRBV2 to TRBJ1-2; D ambiguous. The length of the CDR3 is 13 residues. V was clipped by 10 bases and J by 6 bases, with 18 bases between them. Germline V lookup: CDR1 SNHLY, CDR2 FYNNEI. CDR3 nucleotides: TGTGCCACCCCGGAGTGGGTGACTAATGGCTACACCTTC. It specifies CATPEWVTNGYTF.

V usage is TRBV28 and J usage is TRBJ2-7, with D perhaps TRBD1 (6 bases). Germline CDR1 MDHEN, CDR2 SYDVKM. This CDR3 comprises 13 residues. Trimming removed 10 bases at V and 5 bases at J, with 18 bases between. CDR3: CATDKQGEDEQYF. The CDR3 coding sequence is TGTGCCACGGACAAACAGGGAGAAGACGAGCAGTACTTC.